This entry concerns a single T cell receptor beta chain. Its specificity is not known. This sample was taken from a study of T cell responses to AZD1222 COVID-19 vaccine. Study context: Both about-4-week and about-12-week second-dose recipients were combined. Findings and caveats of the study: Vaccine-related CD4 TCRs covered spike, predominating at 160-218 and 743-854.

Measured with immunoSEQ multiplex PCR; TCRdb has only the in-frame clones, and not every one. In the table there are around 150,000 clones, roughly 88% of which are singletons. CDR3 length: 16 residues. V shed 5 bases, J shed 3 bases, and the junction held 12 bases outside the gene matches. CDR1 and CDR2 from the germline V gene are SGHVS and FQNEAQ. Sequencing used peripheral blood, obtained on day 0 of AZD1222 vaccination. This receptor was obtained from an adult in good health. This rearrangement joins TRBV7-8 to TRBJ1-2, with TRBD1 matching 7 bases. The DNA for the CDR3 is TGTGCCAGCAGCGCTAGGCCCCAAGGGACAGACTATGGCTACACCTTC. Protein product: CASSARPQGTDYGYTF.